The clone carrying this TCR beta chain was found once. The antigen is undetermined. The sample holds other DNA sequences that translate to the same CDR3. The data originate from a study of T cell responses to AZD1222 COVID-19 vaccine. Clones were read by immunoSEQ multiplex PCR, and TCRdb kept only the in-frame ones, dropping some. The sample has under 200,000 clones; 85% to 95% are singletons. General study findings and limits: A reported finding is that nearly half of spike-specific TCRs target unmutated variant regions. Donor demographics were predominantly white British with a female majority; clonal diversity may be underestimated. Every sample of the repertoires postdated the peak T cell response.

V lost 1 base, J lost 7 bases, and 10 bases lay in between. CDR1 and CDR2 from the germline V gene are LNHNV and YYDKDF (reference sequence). The CDR3 runs to 13 residues. V gene TRBV15 combines with J gene TRBJ1-2; TRBD1 is a possible D gene (5 bases). This TCR was sampled from an adult in good health. Sequenced material: peripheral blood, taken on day 0 of AZD1222 vaccination. The CDR3 sequence: CATSRVGGVGYTF. The CDR3 nucleotides read TGTGCCACCAGCAGAGTTGGAGGGGTTGGCTACACCTTC.